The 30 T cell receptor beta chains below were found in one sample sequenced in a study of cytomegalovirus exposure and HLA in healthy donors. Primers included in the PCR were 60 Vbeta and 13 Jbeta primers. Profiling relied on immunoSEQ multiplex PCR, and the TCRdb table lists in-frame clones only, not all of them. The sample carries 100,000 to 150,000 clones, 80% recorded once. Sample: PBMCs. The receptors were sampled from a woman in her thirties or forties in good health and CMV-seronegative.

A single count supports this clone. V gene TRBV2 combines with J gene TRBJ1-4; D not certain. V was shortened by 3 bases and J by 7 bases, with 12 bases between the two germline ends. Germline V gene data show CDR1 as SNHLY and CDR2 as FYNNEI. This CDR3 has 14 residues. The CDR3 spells CASSEGRSSEKLFF. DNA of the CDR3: TGTGCCAGCAGTGAGGGGAGGAGTAGTGAAAAACTGTTTTTT.

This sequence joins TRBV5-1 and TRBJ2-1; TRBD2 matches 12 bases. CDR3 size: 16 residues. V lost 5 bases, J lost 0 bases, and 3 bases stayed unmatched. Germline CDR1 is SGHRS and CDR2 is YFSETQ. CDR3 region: CASRKLAGGSYNEQFF. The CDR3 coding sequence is TGCGCCAGCAGGAAACTAGCGGGAGGCTCCTACAATGAGCAGTTCTTC.

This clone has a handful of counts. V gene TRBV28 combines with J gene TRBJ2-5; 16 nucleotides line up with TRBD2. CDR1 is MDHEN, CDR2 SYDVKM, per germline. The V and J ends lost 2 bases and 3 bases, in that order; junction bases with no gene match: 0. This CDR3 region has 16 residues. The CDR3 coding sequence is TGTGCCAGCAGTTTAGGGACTAGCGGGAGGGAAGAGACCCAGTACTTC. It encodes CASSLGTSGREETQYF. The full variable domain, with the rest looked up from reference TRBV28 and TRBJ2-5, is DVKVTQSSRYLVKRTGEKVFLECVQDMDHENMFWYRQDPGLGLRLIYFSYDVKMKEKGDIPEGYSVSREKKERFSLILESASTNQTSMYLCASSLGTSGREETQYFGPGTRLLVL.

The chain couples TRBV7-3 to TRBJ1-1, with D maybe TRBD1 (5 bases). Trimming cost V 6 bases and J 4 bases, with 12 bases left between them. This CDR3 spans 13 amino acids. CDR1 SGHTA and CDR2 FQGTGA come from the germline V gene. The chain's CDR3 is CASRKGRSTEAFF. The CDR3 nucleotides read TGTGCCAGCAGAAAGGGGCGAAGCACTGAAGCTTTCTTT.

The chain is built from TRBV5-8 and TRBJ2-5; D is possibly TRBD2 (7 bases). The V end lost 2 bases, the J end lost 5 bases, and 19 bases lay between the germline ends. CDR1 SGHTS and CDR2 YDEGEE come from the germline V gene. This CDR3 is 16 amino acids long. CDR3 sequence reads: CASSFVRRGALETQYF. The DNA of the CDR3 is TGTGCCAGCAGCTTCGTCCGCCGGGGGGCGTTGGAGACCCAGTACTTC. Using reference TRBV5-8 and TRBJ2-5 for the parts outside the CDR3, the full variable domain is EAGVTQSPTHLIKTRGQQATLRCSPISGHTSVYWYQQALGLGLQFLLWYDEGEERNRGNFPPRFSGRQFPNYSSELNVNALELEDSALYLCASSFVRRGALETQYFGPGTRLLVL.

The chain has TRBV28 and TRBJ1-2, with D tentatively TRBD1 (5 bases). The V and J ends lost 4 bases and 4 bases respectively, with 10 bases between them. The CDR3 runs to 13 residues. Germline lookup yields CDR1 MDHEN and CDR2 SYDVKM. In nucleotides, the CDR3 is TGTGCCAGCAGTTGGGGTCAGGGCTATGGCTACACCTTC. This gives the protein CASSWGQGYGYTF.

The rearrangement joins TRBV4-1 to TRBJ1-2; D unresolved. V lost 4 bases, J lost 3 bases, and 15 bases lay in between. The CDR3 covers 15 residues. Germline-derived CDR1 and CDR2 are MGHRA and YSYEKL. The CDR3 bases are TGCGCCAGCAGCCCCTCAACGGGGTGGGACTATGGCTACACCTTC. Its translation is CASSPSTGWDYGYTF.

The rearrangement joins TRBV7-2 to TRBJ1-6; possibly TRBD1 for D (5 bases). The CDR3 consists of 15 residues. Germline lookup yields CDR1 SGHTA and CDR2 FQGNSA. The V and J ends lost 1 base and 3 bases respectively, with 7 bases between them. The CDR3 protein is CASSLEGLYNSPLHF. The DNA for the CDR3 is TGTGCCAGCAGCTTAGAGGGACTCTATAATTCACCCCTCCACTTT.

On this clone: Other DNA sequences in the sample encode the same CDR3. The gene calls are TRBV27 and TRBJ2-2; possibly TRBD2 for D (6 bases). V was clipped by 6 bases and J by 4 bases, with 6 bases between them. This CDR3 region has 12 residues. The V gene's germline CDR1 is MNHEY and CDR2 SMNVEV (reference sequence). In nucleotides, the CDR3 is TGTGCCAGCAGGGGAGGCACCGGGGAGCTGTTTTTT. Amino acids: CASRGGTGELFF.

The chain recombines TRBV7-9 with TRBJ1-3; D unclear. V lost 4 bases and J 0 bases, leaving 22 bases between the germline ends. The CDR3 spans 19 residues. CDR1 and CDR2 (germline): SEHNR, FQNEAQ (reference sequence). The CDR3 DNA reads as TGTGCCAGCAGCTCCCCCCTCTCGGGATTTCTGAGCTCTGGAAACACCATATATTTT. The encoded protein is CASSSPLSGFLSSGNTIYF.

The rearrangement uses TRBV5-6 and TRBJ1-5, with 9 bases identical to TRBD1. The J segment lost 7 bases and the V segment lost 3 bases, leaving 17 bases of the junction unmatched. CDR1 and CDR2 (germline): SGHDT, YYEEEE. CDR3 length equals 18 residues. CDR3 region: CASSSRGQGYSVSQPQHF. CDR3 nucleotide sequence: TGTGCCAGCAGCTCCCGGGGACAGGGTTATTCTGTGAGCCAGCCCCAGCATTTT. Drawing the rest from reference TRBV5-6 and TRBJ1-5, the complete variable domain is DAGVTQSPTHLIKTRGQQVTLRCSPKSGHDTVSWYQQALGQGPQFIFQYYEEEERQRGNFPDRFSGHQFPNYSSELNVNALLLGDSALYLCASSSRGQGYSVSQPQHFGDGTRLSIL.

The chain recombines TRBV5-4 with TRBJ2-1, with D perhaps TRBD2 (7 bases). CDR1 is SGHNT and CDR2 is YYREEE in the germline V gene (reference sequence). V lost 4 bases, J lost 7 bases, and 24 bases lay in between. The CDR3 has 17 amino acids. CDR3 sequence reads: CASSPGASGTPGNEQFF. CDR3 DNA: TGTGCCAGCAGCCCAGGGGCTAGCGGAACCCCGGGAAATGAGCAGTTCTTC.

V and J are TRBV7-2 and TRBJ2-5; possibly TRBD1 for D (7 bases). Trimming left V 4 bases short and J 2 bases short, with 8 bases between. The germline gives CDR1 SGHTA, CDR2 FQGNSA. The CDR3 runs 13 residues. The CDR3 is CASSSGGQETQYF. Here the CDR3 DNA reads TGTGCCAGCAGCTCAGGGGGGCAAGAGACCCAGTACTTC.

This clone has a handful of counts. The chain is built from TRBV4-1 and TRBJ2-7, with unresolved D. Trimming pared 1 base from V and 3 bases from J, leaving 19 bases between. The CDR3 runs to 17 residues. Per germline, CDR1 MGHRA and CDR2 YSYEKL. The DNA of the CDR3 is TGCGCCAGCAGCCAAGTAGAATCCCGTGGAGTCTACTACGAGCAGTACTTC. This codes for CASSQVESRGVYYEQYF.

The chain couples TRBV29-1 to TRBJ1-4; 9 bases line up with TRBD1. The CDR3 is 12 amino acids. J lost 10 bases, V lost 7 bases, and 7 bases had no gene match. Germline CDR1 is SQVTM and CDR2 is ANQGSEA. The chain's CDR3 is CSGITGGAKLFF. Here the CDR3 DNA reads TGCAGCGGCATAACAGGGGGCGCAAAACTGTTTTTT.

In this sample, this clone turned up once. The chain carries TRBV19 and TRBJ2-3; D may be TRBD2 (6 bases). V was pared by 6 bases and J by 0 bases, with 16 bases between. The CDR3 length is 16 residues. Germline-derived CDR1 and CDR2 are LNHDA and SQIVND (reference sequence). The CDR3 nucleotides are TGTGCCAGTAGGTCCCGGGGGAGCCTAAGCACAGATACGCAGTATTTT. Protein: CASRSRGSLSTDTQYF. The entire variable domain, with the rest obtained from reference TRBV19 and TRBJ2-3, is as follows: DGGITQSPKYLFRKEGQNVTLSCEQNLNHDAMYWYRQDPGQGLRLIYYSQIVNDFQKGDIAEGYSVSREKKESFPLTVTSAQKNPTAFYLCASRSRGSLSTDTQYFGPGTRLTVL.

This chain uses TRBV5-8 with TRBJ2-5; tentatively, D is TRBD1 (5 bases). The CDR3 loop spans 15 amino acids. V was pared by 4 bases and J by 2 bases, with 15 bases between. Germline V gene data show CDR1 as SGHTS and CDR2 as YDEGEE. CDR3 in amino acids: CASSPTRDRQETQYF. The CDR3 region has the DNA TGTGCCAGCAGCCCGACAAGAGACAGACAAGAGACCCAGTACTTC.

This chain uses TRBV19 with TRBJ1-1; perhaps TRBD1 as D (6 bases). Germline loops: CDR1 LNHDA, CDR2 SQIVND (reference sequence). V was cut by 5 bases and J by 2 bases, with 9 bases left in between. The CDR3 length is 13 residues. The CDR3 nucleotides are TGTGCCAGTAGTTCACAGGGTAACACTGAAGCTTTCTTT. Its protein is CASSSQGNTEAFF.

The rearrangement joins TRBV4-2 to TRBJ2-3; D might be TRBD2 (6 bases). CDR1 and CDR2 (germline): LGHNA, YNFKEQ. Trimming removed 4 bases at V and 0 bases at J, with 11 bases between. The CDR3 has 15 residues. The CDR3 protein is CASSPGLSSTDTQYF. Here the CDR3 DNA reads TGTGCCAGCAGCCCGGGACTGTCTAGCACAGATACGCAGTATTTT.

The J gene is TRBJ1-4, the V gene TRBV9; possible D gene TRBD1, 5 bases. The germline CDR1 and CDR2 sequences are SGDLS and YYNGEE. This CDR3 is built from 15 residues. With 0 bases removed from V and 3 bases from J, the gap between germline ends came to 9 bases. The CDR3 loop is CASSVAPGPNEKLFF. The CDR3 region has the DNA TGTGCCAGCAGCGTAGCCCCAGGGCCTAATGAAAAACTGTTTTTT.

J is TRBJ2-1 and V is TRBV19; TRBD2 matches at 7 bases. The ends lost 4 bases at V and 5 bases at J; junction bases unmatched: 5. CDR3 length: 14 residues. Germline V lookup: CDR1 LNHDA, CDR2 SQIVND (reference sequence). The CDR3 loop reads CASSSGSRNNEQFF. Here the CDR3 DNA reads TGTGCCAGTAGTAGCGGGAGTCGGAACAATGAGCAGTTCTTC.

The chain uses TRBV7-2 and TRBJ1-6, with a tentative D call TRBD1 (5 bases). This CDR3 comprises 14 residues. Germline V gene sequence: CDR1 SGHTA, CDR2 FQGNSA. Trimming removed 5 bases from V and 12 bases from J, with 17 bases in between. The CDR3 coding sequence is TGTGCCAGCAGCCGAGGAGCAGGGAAGGAACCCCTCCACTTT. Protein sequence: CASSRGAGKEPLHF.

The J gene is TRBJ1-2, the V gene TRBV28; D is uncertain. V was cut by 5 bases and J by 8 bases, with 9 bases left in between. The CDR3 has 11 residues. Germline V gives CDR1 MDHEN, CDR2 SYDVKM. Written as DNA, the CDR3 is TGTGCCAGCAGTACACCCGGGGGCTACACCTTC. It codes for CASSTPGGYTF.

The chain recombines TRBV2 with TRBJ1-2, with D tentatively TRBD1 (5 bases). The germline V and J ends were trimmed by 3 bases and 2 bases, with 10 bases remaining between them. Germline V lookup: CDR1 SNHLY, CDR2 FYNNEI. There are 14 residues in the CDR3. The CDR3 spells CASSDEGRNYGYTF. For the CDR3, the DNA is TGTGCCAGCAGTGATGAGGGGAGGAACTATGGCTACACCTTC.

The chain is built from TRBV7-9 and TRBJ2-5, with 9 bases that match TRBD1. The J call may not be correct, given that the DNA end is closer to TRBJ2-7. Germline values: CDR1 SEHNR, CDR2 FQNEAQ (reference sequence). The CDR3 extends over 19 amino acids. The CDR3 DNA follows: TGTGCCAGCAGCTCCAGTGGGGGACAGGGAAAGGGGGCCCCCTACGAGCAGTACTTC. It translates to CASSSSGGQGKGAPYEQYF.

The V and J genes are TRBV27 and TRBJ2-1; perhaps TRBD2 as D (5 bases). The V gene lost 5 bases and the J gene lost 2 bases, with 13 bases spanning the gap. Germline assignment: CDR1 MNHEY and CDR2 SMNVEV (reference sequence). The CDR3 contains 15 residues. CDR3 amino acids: CASSLEGVAYNEQFF. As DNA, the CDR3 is TGTGCCAGCAGTCTCGAGGGAGTCGCCTACAATGAGCAGTTCTTC.

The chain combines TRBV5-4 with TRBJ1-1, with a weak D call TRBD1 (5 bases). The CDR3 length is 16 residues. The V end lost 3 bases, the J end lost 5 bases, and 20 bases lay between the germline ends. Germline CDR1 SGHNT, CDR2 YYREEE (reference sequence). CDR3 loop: CASSSQGGVMGTEAFF. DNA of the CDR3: TGTGCCAGCAGCTCGCAGGGTGGCGTAATGGGAACTGAAGCTTTCTTT.

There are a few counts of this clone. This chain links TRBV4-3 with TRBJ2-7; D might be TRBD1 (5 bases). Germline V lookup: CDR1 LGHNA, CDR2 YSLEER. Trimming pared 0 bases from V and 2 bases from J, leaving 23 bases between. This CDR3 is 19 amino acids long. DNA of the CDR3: TGCGCCAGCAGCCAAGATGGTCCGGGCACGTGGGGCGTAGCCTACGAGCAGTACTTC. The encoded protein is CASSQDGPGTWGVAYEQYF.

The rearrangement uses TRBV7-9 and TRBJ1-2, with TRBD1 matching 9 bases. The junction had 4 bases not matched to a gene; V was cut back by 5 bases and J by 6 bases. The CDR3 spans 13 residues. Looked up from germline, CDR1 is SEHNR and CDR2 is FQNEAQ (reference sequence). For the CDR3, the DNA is TGTGCCAGCAGCCCGGGACAGGGACATGGCTACACCTTC. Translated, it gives CASSPGQGHGYTF.

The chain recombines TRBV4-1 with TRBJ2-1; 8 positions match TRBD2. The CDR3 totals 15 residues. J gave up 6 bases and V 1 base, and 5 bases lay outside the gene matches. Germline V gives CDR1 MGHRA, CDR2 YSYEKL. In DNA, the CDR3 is TGCGCCAGCAGCCAAGTACTAGCGGCCTTCAATGAGCAGTTCTTC. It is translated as CASSQVLAAFNEQFF.